This passage covers 8 T cell receptor beta chains from one sample sequenced in a study of T cell repertoires in cytomegalovirus infection. These receptors' antigens are unknown. Via MiXCR, TCRdb re-called the reads, giving one row per CDR3 protein. Found here are 650,000 to 850,000 distinct CDR3 sequences, just under 30% of them singletons; the top ten hold less than 15%. The material was cultured CD8+ T cells from PBMCs, obtained from culture after CMV antigen stimulation. The receptors originated from a human donor in good health (CMV status not recorded). Some clones in this sample may be carry-over from other donors' samples.

J is TRBJ2-1 and V is TRBV28; 7 bases are shared with TRBD2. Germline loops: CDR1 MDHEN, CDR2 SYDVKM. The V and J ends lost 6 bases and 4 bases, in that order; junction bases with no gene match: 27. The CDR3 runs to 21 residues. Here the CDR3 reads CASRPPPGTTEVPASYNEQFF. Here the CDR3 DNA reads TGTGCCAGCAGACCACCTCCTGGGACTACCGAAGTCCCTGCATCTTACAATGAGCAGTTCTTC.

This sequence joins TRBV19 and TRBJ1-4; D uncertain. From germline, CDR1 is LNHDA and CDR2 SQIVND (reference sequence). The V end lost 1 base, the J end lost 0 bases, and 9 bases lay between the germline ends. CDR3 length equals 16 residues. CDR3 bases: TGTGCCAGTAGTATAGTCGGATTCGCAACTAATGAAAAACTGTTTTTT. Its translation is CASSIVGFATNEKLFF.

This sequence joins TRBV4-2 and TRBJ2-7, with D perhaps being TRBD1 or TRBD2 (6 bases each). With 5 bases removed from V and 6 bases from J, the gap between germline ends came to 23 bases. In germline, CDR1 is LGHNA, CDR2 YNFKEQ. The CDR3 is 16 amino acids. The CDR3 sequence: CASSEGLGSGAFEQYF. The CDR3 DNA reads as TGTGCCAGCAGCGAAGGGCTCGGGTCGGGGGCCTTCGAGCAGTACTTC.

This clonotype occurred a few times. The chain couples TRBV15 to TRBJ1-3; D is ambiguous. Germline V gene lookup returns CDR1 LNHNV and CDR2 YYDKDF (reference sequence). The CDR3 loop spans 15 amino acids. The ends were cut back, 3 bases at V and 8 bases at J, with 17 bases in the middle. CDR3 loop: CATSSSLTGRDTIYF. As DNA, the CDR3 is TGTGCCACCAGCAGTAGTCTAACGGGCCGGGACACCATATATTTT.

This clonotype came up many times. The chain carries TRBV12-3 or TRBV12-4 and TRBJ1-1; D ambiguous. The V end was cut by 5 bases, the J end by 0 bases, with 4 bases between. CDR3 length: 12 residues. For the CDR3, the DNA is TGTGCCAGCAGTGGGATGAACACTGAAGCTTTCTTT. It translates to CASSGMNTEAFF.

This clonotype was counted only a few times. This chain links TRBV6-6 with TRBJ2-2; D assignment may be TRBD1 or TRBD2 (5 bases each). This CDR3 has 13 residues. Germline loops: CDR1 MNHNY, CDR2 SVGAGI (reference sequence). The V end was cut by 5 bases, the J end by 6 bases, with 10 bases between. CDR3 nucleotides: TGTGCCAGCAGTGAGTTGGGGGCCGGGGAGCTGTTTTTT. Protein: CASSELGAGELFF.

The J gene is TRBJ2-5, the V gene TRBV12-3 or TRBV12-4; D is undetermined. The CDR3 runs 13 residues. Trimming removed 5 bases from V and 5 bases from J, with 12 bases in between. The CDR3 nucleotides read TGTGCCAGCAGTCCATGGGCACTGGAGACCCAGTACTTC. This gives the protein CASSPWALETQYF.

The V gene is TRBV18, the J gene TRBJ2-5; 11 bases are a match to TRBD1. Germline CDR1 is KGHSH and CDR2 is LQKENI. The CDR3 contains 14 residues. The V segment lost 3 bases and the J segment 5 bases; nucleotides outside the gene matches: 2. As DNA, the CDR3 is TGTGCCAGCTCACCGGACAGGGGGCCGGAGACCCAGTACTTC. Its translation is CASSPDRGPETQYF.